The sequence of this T cell receptor (beta chain) was determined in a study of blood T cell repertoires in COVID-19. Overall study context: Specimens from acute and convalescent COVID-19 originated in the United States, Italy and Spain. PBMCs, B-cell-depleted T cells, or T cells provided the cDNA or gDNA that made up the material.

J lost 4 bases, V lost 6 bases, and 12 bases had no gene match. This CDR3 spans 18 amino acids. From germline, CDR1 is WSHSY and CDR2 SAAADI. Per the study methods: Estimation of nucleated cell counts relied on the amplification of reference gene primers. TCRdb's copy holds only in-frame clones and misses some; the assay was immunoSEQ multiplex PCR. That table supplies the V and J calls and clone size; D and trimming were determined from the DNA. The table shows over 100,000 clones, with almost 70% occurring only once. The sample comprised peripheral blood. The rearrangement joins TRBV10-2 to TRBJ2-1; 13 nucleotides align to TRBD2. The TCR originated in a woman between 65 and 79 years old with acute or convalescent COVID-19. CDR3 amino acids: CASRRTSGSSVRYNEQFF. The CDR3 DNA reads as TGCGCCAGCAGGCGGACTAGCGGGAGCTCGGTTCGTTACAATGAGCAGTTCTTC.